This TCR beta chain was captured by sequencing in a study of identical twins. Study observations and caveats: Beta out-of-frame sequences showed weaker excess sharing between twins. Cord blood beta clonotypes that were abundant carried fewer insertions, and memory repertoires showed no such trend. It was cross-sectional statistical analysis, not following the same donors, that the conclusions relied on.

In germline, CDR1 is KGHDR, CDR2 SFDVKD. The CDR3 runs to 17 residues. J gave up 7 bases and V 5 bases, and 8 bases lay outside the gene matches. MiXCR was run by TCRdb on the 5' RACE reads, yielding one entry per CDR3 protein. The sample shows hundreds of thousands of distinct CDR3 sequences, approximately 6.8% of them seen only once. In this sample, this clonotype turned up many times. Antigen specificity is unknown. These records were also assigned to another study, of yellow fever vaccine responses in identical twins.

This chain links TRBV24-1 with TRBJ2-1; TRBD2 agrees at 15 bases. This TCR was recovered from a woman between 18 and 29 years old in good health. Sequencing used CD8+ T cells sorted from blood. CDR3 amino acids: CATSVAGTSGRWNEQFF. CDR3 DNA: TGTGCCACCAGTGTTGCCGGGACTAGCGGGAGGTGGAATGAGCAGTTCTTC.